Below are 26 T cell receptor beta chains sequenced from a single sample in a study of OX40 agonist ivuxolimab in advanced cancers. The method was immunoSEQ multiplex PCR; TCRdb's version includes in-frame clones alone and lacks a portion of them. The sample lists some 76,000 clones, 75% to 90% occurring once. Sample: CD4+ or CD8+ T cells sorted from blood, taken in a trial of the OX40 agonist ivuxolimab. The receptors here all came from an adult with an advanced solid tumor such as melanoma, head and neck, liver or kidney cancer.

A word on this clone: A read error may account for a junction end that differs from germline. The chain recombines TRBV5-1 with TRBJ1-1; 7 nucleotides align to TRBD1. The CDR3 is made up of 14 amino acids. In germline, CDR1 is SGHRS, CDR2 YFSETQ. The CDR3 nucleotides read TGCGCCAGCAGCGGGGGGGACAGCGTTCCAACCGGTCTCTTT. Its protein is CASSGGDSVPTGLF. Variable domain in full (rest from reference TRBV5-1 and TRBJ1-1): KAGVTQTPRYLIKTRGQQVTLSCSPISGHRSVSWYQQTPGQGLQFLFEYFSETQRNKGNFPGRFSGRQFSNSRSEMNVSTLELGDSALYLCASSGGDSVPTGLFGQGTRLTVV.

The V gene is TRBV11-3, the J gene TRBJ1-1; D uncertain. Germline CDR1 SGHNT, CDR2 YENEEA. V lost 2 bases and J 2 bases, leaving 3 bases between the germline ends. There are 12 residues in the CDR3. CDR3 bases: TGTGCCAGCAGCTTAAGAAACACTGAAGCTTTCTTT. It codes for CASSLRNTEAFF.

The V and J genes are TRBV30 and TRBJ2-5, with D tentatively TRBD2 (7 bases). CDR3 length equals 17 residues. V was cut by 2 bases and J by 4 bases, with 23 bases left in between. Germline V CDR1 and CDR2: GTSNPN, SVGIG (reference sequence). CDR3 sequence: CAWSKGQGPQRGETQYF. CDR3 DNA: TGTGCCTGGAGTAAAGGGCAGGGGCCCCAGCGGGGAGAGACCCAGTACTTC.

This chain uses TRBV28 with TRBJ1-1; 8 nucleotides match TRBD1. The V gene end was trimmed by 6 bases and the J gene end by 5 bases; junction bases not matched to a gene: 11. Germline CDR1 is MDHEN and CDR2 is SYDVKM. The CDR3 runs 15 residues. The chain's CDR3 is CASSPGQGARTEAFF. CDR3 in DNA: TGTGCCAGCAGCCCTGGGCAGGGGGCCCGAACTGAAGCTTTCTTT.

This chain links TRBV19 with TRBJ1-2; D not resolved. The V and J ends lost 4 bases and 6 bases respectively, with 15 bases between them. Germline-derived CDR1 and CDR2 are LNHDA and SQIVND (reference sequence). The CDR3 is made up of 14 amino acids. CDR3 DNA: TGTGCCAGTAGTACCGCCGACCCTAAACATGGCTACACCTTC. It specifies CASSTADPKHGYTF.

This chain connects TRBV5-1 to TRBJ2-1; 10 bases map to TRBD2. V gave up 6 bases and J gave up 8 bases; unmatched junction bases: 11. This CDR3 spans 15 amino acids. Germline CDR1 SGHRS, CDR2 YFSETQ. Here the CDR3 reads CASTPPSGRAYEQFF. Here the CDR3 DNA reads TGCGCCAGCACCCCGCCCAGCGGGAGGGCCTATGAGCAGTTCTTC.

The genes are TRBV6-5 and TRBJ2-7; D tentatively reads TRBD1 or TRBD2 (5 bases each). The germline V gene encodes CDR1 MNHEY and CDR2 SVGAGI. CDR3 length: 13 amino acids. V lost 2 bases and J lost 6, with 11 bases in between. The DNA of the CDR3 is TGTGCCAGCAGTTACCCCGGGACGGCCGAGCAGTACTTC. Translation gives CASSYPGTAEQYF.

The V gene is TRBV6-6, the J gene TRBJ2-7; 7 bases line up with TRBD2. Germline V CDR1 and CDR2: MNHNY, SVGAGI (reference sequence). Trimming at V came to 5 bases and at J to 0 bases, leaving 10 bases not matched to a gene. The CDR3 is 16 amino acids. CDR3 DNA sequence: TGTGCCAGCAGTCGACTCTCTAGCGGAAACTCCTACGAGCAGTACTTC. Translated: CASSRLSSGNSYEQYF.

The gene calls are TRBV5-4 and TRBJ2-1; 9 bases are a match to TRBD1. Unmatched junction bases numbered 6, after V lost 3 bases and J lost 5 bases. The CDR3 has 15 amino acids. Germline lookup yields CDR1 SGHNT and CDR2 YYREEE (reference sequence). This CDR3 reads CASSSPGQGHNEQFF. The CDR3 nucleotides read TGTGCCAGCAGCTCGCCGGGACAGGGCCACAATGAGCAGTTCTTC.

V and J are TRBV7-9 and TRBJ2-5; the match to TRBD2 covers 13 bases. CDR3 length: 18 amino acids. Trimming removed 0 bases from V and 1 base from J; junction bases left unmatched: 5. Germline V gene data show CDR1 as SEHNR and CDR2 as FQNEAQ (reference sequence). The CDR3 protein is CASSLAGTSGAIQETQYF. CDR3 in DNA: TGTGCCAGCAGCTTAGCCGGGACTAGCGGGGCAATCCAAGAGACCCAGTACTTC. The full variable domain, in which reference TRBV7-9 and TRBJ2-5 provide the parts outside the CDR3, is DTGVSQNPRHKITKRGQNVTFRCDPISEHNRLYWYRQTLGQGPEFLTYFQNEAQLEKSRLLSDRFSAERPKGSFSTLEIQRTEQGDSAMYLCASSLAGTSGAIQETQYFGPGTRLLVL.

This clone was observed a handful of times. The rearrangement joins TRBV9 to TRBJ2-1, with 9 bases lining up with TRBD1. CDR3 length equals 15 residues. J gave up 7 bases and V 0 bases, and 5 bases lay outside the gene matches. The germline CDR1 and CDR2 sequences are SGDLS and YYNGEE. The CDR3: CASSVEGTGFNEQFF. DNA for the CDR3: TGTGCCAGCAGCGTAGAGGGGACAGGGTTTAATGAGCAGTTCTTC.

The chain carries TRBV5-5 and TRBJ2-1; 9 positions agree with TRBD1. CDR1 is SGHKS, CDR2 YYEKEE, per germline (reference sequence). J lost 6 bases, V lost 4 bases, and 5 bases had no gene match. CDR3 length: 14 residues. The CDR3 is CASSLWTGVNEQFF. The DNA for the CDR3 is TGTGCCAGCAGCCTATGGACAGGGGTCAATGAGCAGTTCTTC.

This chain joins TRBV11-3 and TRBJ1-1, with TRBD1 as a possible D gene (5 bases). V shed 1 base and J shed 3 bases, with 9 bases lying between them. This CDR3 comprises 14 residues. CDR1 and CDR2 from the germline V gene are SGHNT and YENEEA. This chain's CDR3 is CASSLGGTYTEAFF. CDR3 bases: TGTGCCAGCAGCTTAGGAGGGACTTACACTGAAGCTTTCTTT. The entire variable domain, with the rest obtained from reference TRBV11-3 and TRBJ1-1, is as follows: EAGVVQSPRYKIIEKKQPVAFWCNPISGHNTLYWYLQNLGQGPELLIRYENEEAVDDSQLPKDRFSAERLKGVDSTLKIQPAELGDSAVYLCASSLGGTYTEAFFGQGTRLTVV.

The chain employs TRBV11-3 and TRBJ2-7; D not resolved. V gave up 1 base and J gave up 8 bases, with 12 bases separating them. There are 13 residues in the CDR3. Germline CDR1 is SGHNT and CDR2 is YENEEA. In DNA form, the CDR3 reads TGTGCCAGCAGCTTAGGCCACTCAGGAAAGCAGTACTTC. As protein: CASSLGHSGKQYF. Full variable domain (remainder filled in from reference TRBV11-3 and TRBJ2-7): EAGVVQSPRYKIIEKKQPVAFWCNPISGHNTLYWYLQNLGQGPELLIRYENEEAVDDSQLPKDRFSAERLKGVDSTLKIQPAELGDSAVYLCASSLGHSGKQYFGPGTRLTVT.

The chain uses TRBV9 and TRBJ2-7; 9 positions agree with TRBD2. Germline CDR1 reads SGDLS; CDR2 reads YYNGEE. CDR3 size: 14 residues. Trimming removed 4 bases from V and 3 bases from J; junction bases left unmatched: 5. CDR3 sequence reads: CASSSASGDYEQYF. The CDR3 coding sequence is TGTGCCAGCAGCTCCGCTAGCGGGGACTACGAGCAGTACTTC.

About this clone: Possible read error: a much larger clone is one base away. The chain joins TRBV4-2 to TRBJ1-5, with D unresolved. The germline gives CDR1 LGHNA, CDR2 YNFKEQ. There are 15 residues in the CDR3. CDR3 amino acids: CASSQEFSRNRPQHF. DNA for the CDR3: TGTGCCAGCAGCCAAGAATTCAGCAGAAATCGGCCCCAGCATTTT.

The gene calls are TRBV29-1 and TRBJ1-2; TRBD1 matches at 8 bases. CDR3 length: 12 amino acids. Germline V CDR1 and CDR2: SQVTM, ANQGSEA. Germline trimming cut 8 bases from V and 6 bases from J; bases unmatched to any gene: 8. In DNA, the CDR3 is TGCAGCTCACGGACAGGGTCGGATGGCTACACCTTC. Its translation: CSSRTGSDGYTF. The full variable domain, its missing parts supplied by reference TRBV29-1 and TRBJ1-2, is SAVISQKPSRDICQRGTSLTIQCQVDSQVTMMFWYRQQPGQSLTLIATANQGSEATYESGFVIDKFPISRPNLTFSTLTVSNMSPEDSSIYLCSSRTGSDGYTFGSGTRLTVV.

This clone has a single count. V usage is TRBV7-2 and J usage is TRBJ2-7, with TRBD2 matching over 13 bases. Trimming removed 0 bases from V and 5 bases from J; junction bases left unmatched: 4. Germline V gives CDR1 SGHTA, CDR2 FQGNSA. This CDR3 is built from 16 residues. As DNA, the CDR3 is TGTGCCAGCAGCTTAGCGGCCGGGACTAGCGGGAACGAGCAGTACTTC. It encodes CASSLAAGTSGNEQYF.

This chain connects TRBV4-3 to TRBJ1-1; possibly TRBD1 for D (5 bases). CDR1 and CDR2 (germline): LGHNA, YSLEER. Trimming removed 0 bases from V and 10 bases from J, with 18 bases in between. The CDR3 length is 15 residues. DNA of the CDR3: TGCGCCAGCAGCCAAGACGGGTCTCAGGGAATTGCAGCTTTCTTT. This translates into CASSQDGSQGIAAFF.

This clone was observed a handful of times. The J gene is TRBJ1-1, the V gene TRBV28; a possible D gene is TRBD1 (5 bases). This CDR3 region has 17 residues. Looked up from germline, CDR1 is MDHEN and CDR2 is SYDVKM. V shed 3 bases and J shed 1 base, with 18 bases lying between them. The CDR3 sequence: CASSFGGTWRENTEAFF. The CDR3 region has the DNA TGTGCCAGCAGTTTTGGGGGGACGTGGAGGGAGAACACTGAAGCTTTCTTT.

The chain's CDR3 is CASSGLQGSEQYF. The CDR3 region has the DNA TGTGCCAGCAGCGGACTACAGGGTAGCGAGCAGTACTTC. This chain joins TRBV7-2 and TRBJ2-7; D may correspond to TRBD1 or TRBD2 (6 bases each). The germline CDR1 and CDR2 sequences are SGHTA and FQGNSA. This CDR3 contains 13 residues. The germline V and J ends were trimmed by 5 bases and 6 bases, with 14 bases remaining between them.

The CDR3 bases are TGTGCCATCAGTGAGTCGGGGGGTTTAGCGGGAGAGAGTGAAGAGACCCAGTACTTC. Translated, it gives CAISESGGLAGESEETQYF. The chain is built from TRBV10-3 and TRBJ2-5, with 9 bases matching TRBD2. Germline CDR1 is ENHRY and CDR2 is SYGVKD. This CDR3 is built from 19 residues. Trimming removed 0 bases from V and 3 bases from J; junction bases left unmatched: 14.

The chain combines TRBV11-2 with TRBJ2-7; TRBD1 agrees at 9 bases. The germline CDR1 and CDR2 sequences are SGHAT and FQNNGV. V was clipped by 1 base and J by 5 bases; unmatched bases: 3. This CDR3 spans 14 amino acids. CDR3 region: CASSLGGTGHEQYF. DNA of the CDR3: TGTGCCAGCAGCTTAGGCGGGACAGGGCACGAGCAGTACTTC.

J is TRBJ2-7 and V is TRBV27, with D possibly being TRBD2 (5 bases). CDR1 MNHEY and CDR2 SMNVEV come from the germline V gene (reference sequence). Trimming removed 3 bases from V and 3 bases from J, with 15 bases in between. The CDR3 totals 15 residues. The CDR3 loop is CASSFSWAGVYEQYF. Here the CDR3 DNA reads TGTGCCAGCAGTTTCTCCTGGGCCGGGGTCTACGAGCAGTACTTC.

Concerning this clone: The sample contains more than one DNA sequence encoding this CDR3. The chain joins TRBV28 to TRBJ1-5; maybe TRBD1 (5 bases). CDR3 length: 12 amino acids. Germline loops: CDR1 MDHEN, CDR2 SYDVKM. The ends were cut back, 2 bases at V and 6 bases at J, with 5 bases in the middle. CDR3 DNA: TGTGCCAGCAGTTTAAGGGGTCAGCCCCAGCATTTT. Its protein is CASSLRGQPQHF.

This sequence joins TRBV2 and TRBJ1-2, with D tentatively TRBD1 (5 bases). V lost 2 bases and J 6 bases, leaving 13 bases between the germline ends. The CDR3 runs 14 residues. Germline V gene sequence: CDR1 SNHLY, CDR2 FYNNEI. CDR3 in DNA: TGTGCCAGCAGTGAATTCTCCAGGGCAGATGGCTACACCTTC. Translated, it gives CASSEFSRADGYTF.